This T cell receptor (beta chain) was observed in a study of long-term antiretroviral therapy in people with HIV. The assay, immunoSEQ v3.0, was run at survey level. Sequencing was performed with immunoSEQ multiplex PCR; in TCRdb, only in-frame clones are kept and a portion is missing. The sample has about 21,000 clones; approximately 79% are singletons. The CDR3 is 14 residues long. Germline V lookup: CDR1 MNHEY, CDR2 SVGAGI. J was trimmed by 5 bases and V by 5 bases; bases with no gene match: 5. Sequenced material: unsorted PBMCs, taken 4.1 years after starting antiretroviral therapy. The sequence came from a woman aged 40 to 50 with HIV. The rearrangement links TRBV6-5 to TRBJ2-2; 7 positions agree with TRBD1. The CDR3 DNA reads as TGTGCCAGCAGTCCGCTACAGGGGACCGGGGAGCTGTTTTTT. Its protein is CASSPLQGTGELFF.